This TCR beta chain came from a study of blood T cell repertoires in COVID-19. Across the whole study: Italy, Spain and the United States were the sources of the convalescent and acute COVID-19 samples. Sources were T cells, B-cell-depleted T cells, or PBMCs; the material itself was cDNA or gDNA.

Germline CDR1 reads SGHRS; CDR2 reads YFSETQ. This CDR3 is built from 18 residues. The V segment lost 4 bases and the J segment 1 base; nucleotides outside the gene matches: 12. In the study's own analysis: Counts of nucleated cells, estimated from reference gene primer amplification, were obtained. TCRdb's copy holds only in-frame clones and misses some; the assay was immunoSEQ multiplex PCR. D and trimming were read from the DNA, whereas the V and J calls and clone size are those reported in that table. The sample records tens of thousands of clones, almost 90% being singletons. The chain carries TRBV5-1 and TRBJ2-3; 10 bases are a match to TRBD2. Sequencing was performed on peripheral blood. The TCR sequence derives from a man between 45 and 60 years old with acute or convalescent COVID-19. The CDR3 spells CASSPSPSGSGGTDTQYF. The CDR3 nucleotides are TGCGCCAGCAGCCCTTCCCCTAGCGGGAGTGGAGGCACAGATACGCAGTATTTT. The variable domain in full, completed from reference TRBV5-1 and TRBJ2-3, reads KAGVTQTPRYLIKTRGQQVTLSCSPISGHRSVSWYQQTPGQGLQFLFEYFSETQRNKGNFPGRFSGRQFSNSRSEMNVSTLELGDSALYLCASSPSPSGSGGTDTQYFGPGTRLTVL.